Below, 22 T cell receptor beta chains from the same sample are listed, as sequenced in a study of beta chain features in type 1 diabetes. Sequenced material consisted of expressed TCRB transcripts (all of the isolated RNA was reverse transcribed). Assay: immunoSEQ multiplex PCR; the TCRdb copy retains only in-frame clones and omits some. The sample has hundreds of thousands of clones; roughly 12% are singletons. Sequencing used naive CD4+ T cells from blood. The receptors were sampled from a man aged 18 to 30 in good health.

V is TRBV7-8 and J is TRBJ2-4, with a possible D match to TRBD1 (5 bases). Trimming shortened V by 4 bases and J by 0 bases, and 10 bases separated the two germline ends. The CDR3 is 15 amino acids. Germline CDR1 reads SGHVS; CDR2 reads FQNEAQ. The CDR3: CASSWGSLAKNIQYF. The CDR3 DNA reads TGTGCCAGCAGCTGGGGCAGTCTAGCCAAAAACATTCAGTACTTC.

This clone turned up a few times. V gene TRBV30 combines with J gene TRBJ2-7; 11 nucleotides match TRBD1. The CDR3 is 13 amino acids. V shed 5 bases, J shed 5 bases, and the junction held 5 bases outside the gene matches. Germline-derived CDR1 and CDR2 are GTSNPN and SVGIG (reference sequence). CDR3 protein: CAWEDRGLDEQYF. CDR3 nucleotides: TGTGCCTGGGAGGACAGGGGGCTCGACGAGCAGTACTTC.

In this sample, this clone turned up a few times. The rearrangement uses TRBV7-9 and TRBJ2-2, with D possibly being TRBD1 (5 bases). Germline V CDR1 and CDR2: SEHNR, FQNEAQ (reference sequence). This CDR3 comprises 19 residues. Deletions cut 1 base from V and 3 bases from J, with 21 bases between. CDR3: CASSLVRLRQSLYTGELFF. CDR3 bases: TGTGCCAGCAGCTTAGTGAGACTTAGACAGAGCCTATACACCGGGGAGCTGTTTTTT.

J is TRBJ2-6 and V is TRBV21-1; whether TRBD2, the table's D call, matches the DNA was not checked. TRBV21-1 is a recognized pseudogene. The CDR3 is made up of 16 amino acids. This CDR3 reads CASSKEGESGANVLTF. CDR3 sequence (DNA): TGTGCCAGCAGCAAAGAGGGAGAATCTGGGGCCAACGTCCTGACTTTC.

The chain recombines TRBV19 with TRBJ2-7; D possibly corresponds to TRBD1 (6 bases). This CDR3 comprises 13 residues. From germline, CDR1 is LNHDA and CDR2 SQIVND (reference sequence). V shed 3 bases and J shed 2 bases, with 8 bases lying between them. CDR3 in amino acids: CASSMDSAYEQYF. The CDR3 DNA sequence: TGTGCCAGTAGTATGGACAGCGCCTACGAGCAGTACTTC.

Concerning this clone: Germline is not matched at one junction end, which may reflect a read error. V is TRBV30 and J is TRBJ1-2, with TRBD1 matching over 8 bases. Per germline, CDR1 GTSNPN and CDR2 SVGIG (reference sequence). The CDR3 is made up of 13 amino acids. Written as DNA, the CDR3 is TGTGCCTGGACGTCGGGACAGGTCCCTAATTTGCTCTTC. It is translated as CAWTSGQVPNLLF.

With regard to this clone: This CDR3 is also generated by other DNA sequences in the sample. The genes are TRBV7-9 and TRBJ2-2; the match to TRBD1 covers 8 bases. Germline lookup yields CDR1 SEHNR and CDR2 FQNEAQ (reference sequence). The CDR3 consists of 15 residues. Trimming took 4 bases from V and 1 from J; bases not matched to a gene: 2. The CDR3 DNA reads as TGTGCCAGCAGCTGGGGGACAGGGAACACCGGGGAGCTGTTTTTT. Amino acid sequence: CASSWGTGNTGELFF.

This clone turned up a few times. The V and J genes are TRBV4-3 and TRBJ1-2; 11 bases line up with TRBD1. Germline V gene lookup returns CDR1 LGHNA and CDR2 YSLEER. The CDR3 covers 15 residues. The junction had 7 bases not matched to a gene; V was cut back by 4 bases and J by 6 bases. The CDR3 bases are TGCGCCAGCAGCCTAGGGACAGGGGGTTGGGATGGCTACACCTTC. Protein sequence: CASSLGTGGWDGYTF.

This clone was counted between two and nine times. The chain uses TRBV15 and TRBJ2-1; maybe TRBD2 (5 bases). V was clipped by 0 bases and J by 2 bases, with 8 bases between them. Germline V gene data show CDR1 as LNHNV and CDR2 as YYDKDF (reference sequence). CDR3 size: 15 residues. The CDR3 reads CATSRDPGAYNEQFF. The CDR3 DNA follows: TGTGCCACCAGCAGAGACCCCGGGGCCTACAATGAGCAGTTCTTC.

This clone turned up a few times. Germline and junction disagree at one end, which may indicate a read error. Written as DNA, the CDR3 is TGTGCCAGCAGCTTGGAAAGTGTGACAGAGATACAGTCCTTC. Its protein product is CASSLESVTEIQSF. The rearrangement links TRBV5-4 to TRBJ1-2; maybe TRBD1 (5 bases). The CDR3 sequence is 14 residues long. Germline V gene data show CDR1 as SGHNT and CDR2 as YYREEE (reference sequence).

In this sample, this clone turned up a few times. CDR3 region: CASTLGRDRATYEQYF. In DNA, the CDR3 is TGCGCCAGCACCCTGGGTAGGGACAGGGCGACCTACGAGCAGTACTTC. The V gene is TRBV5-1, the J gene TRBJ2-7, with 9 bases lining up with TRBD1. V was clipped by 6 bases and J by 2 bases; unmatched bases: 12. Germline CDR1 SGHRS, CDR2 YFSETQ. The CDR3 runs to 16 residues.

The chain couples TRBV5-1 to TRBJ1-2; no definite D call. The V and J ends lost 0 bases and 1 base respectively, with 7 bases between them. Germline CDR1 reads SGHRS; CDR2 reads YFSETQ. CDR3 length: 14 amino acids. This CDR3 reads CASSLVGLNYGYTF. For the CDR3, the DNA is TGCGCCAGCAGCTTGGTTGGCCTTAACTATGGCTACACCTTC.

This clone was seen more than once but under ten times. The V call is TRBV5-8, the J call TRBJ2-1; 9 bases are a match to TRBD2. The V gene's germline CDR1 is SGHTS and CDR2 YDEGEE. The CDR3 is 11 residues long. J was trimmed by 15 bases and V by 4 bases; bases with no gene match: 5. DNA for the CDR3: TGTGCCAGCAGCGACGGACTAGCGCTGTTCTTC. Translating it yields CASSDGLALFF.

The rearrangement links TRBV18 to TRBJ1-6; no firm D call. V shed 1 base and J shed 8 bases, with 21 bases lying between them. The CDR3 spans 18 residues. Per germline, CDR1 KGHSH and CDR2 LQKENI. CDR3 nucleotide sequence: TGTGCCAGCTCACCACTGCTTATCCGTAACGGAGCCGATTCACCCCTCCACTTT. The encoded protein is CASSPLLIRNGADSPLHF.

This sequence joins TRBV2 and TRBJ2-7; D not resolved. The CDR3 has 11 residues. Germline CDR1 SNHLY, CDR2 FYNNEI. The germline V and J ends were trimmed by 6 bases and 3 bases, with 6 bases remaining between them. Here the CDR3 DNA reads TGTGCCAGCAGGACGGGCTACGAGCAGTACTTC. It translates to CASRTGYEQYF.

This clone was detected a few times. The rearrangement links TRBV5-1 to TRBJ1-4; tentative D call: TRBD1 (6 bases). CDR1 and CDR2 (germline): SGHRS, YFSETQ. CDR3 size: 15 residues. With 0 bases removed from V and 7 bases from J, the gap between germline ends came to 13 bases. The CDR3 nucleotides read TGCGCCAGCAGCTTGGCCGGGGGGCTGCGTGAAAAACTGTTTTTT. Protein: CASSLAGGLREKLFF.

CDR3 DNA: TGTGCCAGCAGTGATCGGGGTCTTAAAAACATTCAGTACTTC. Its protein is CASSDRGLKNIQYF. The J gene is TRBJ2-4, the V gene TRBV6-1; D perhaps matches TRBD2 (5 bases). Trimming left V 3 bases short and J 4 bases short, with 10 bases between. The CDR3 spans 14 residues. CDR1 is MNHNS and CDR2 is SASEGT in the germline V gene.

The chain has TRBV7-2 and TRBJ2-3, with TRBD2 matching over 8 bases. Unmatched junction bases numbered 11, after V lost 1 base and J lost 8 bases. The CDR3 loop spans 16 amino acids. Germline lookup yields CDR1 SGHTA and CDR2 FQGNSA. CDR3 protein: CASSLVGSSGFGTQYF. The CDR3 nucleotides are TGTGCCAGCAGCTTAGTGGGGTCTAGCGGGTTTGGTACGCAGTATTTT. Variable domain in full (rest from reference TRBV7-2 and TRBJ2-3): GAGVSQSPSNKVTEKGKDVELRCDPISGHTALYWYRQSLGQGLEFLIYFQGNSAPDKSGLPSDRFSAERTGGSVSTLTIQRTQQEDSAVYLCASSLVGSSGFGTQYFGPGTRLTVL.

V gene TRBV7-2 combines with J gene TRBJ2-3; D is possibly TRBD1 (5 bases). Trimming shortened V by 1 base and J by 4 bases, and 18 bases separated the two germline ends. CDR3 length: 17 amino acids. Per the germline V gene, CDR1 is SGHTA and CDR2 is FQGNSA. This CDR3 reads CASSLVGTGESADTQYF. CDR3 in DNA: TGTGCCAGCAGCTTAGTCGGCACAGGAGAAAGTGCAGATACGCAGTATTTT.

The V gene is TRBV7-8, the J gene TRBJ2-1; weak D call: TRBD2 (7 bases). Per germline, CDR1 SGHVS and CDR2 FQNEAQ. V gave up 4 bases and J gave up 9 bases, with 22 bases separating them. The CDR3 is 16 amino acids. The CDR3 reads CASSSGGPILQAEQFF. The CDR3, as DNA: TGTGCCAGCAGCTCCGGGGGGCCGATCCTACAAGCTGAGCAGTTCTTC.

This clone has only a few counts. The rearrangement joins TRBV7-2 to TRBJ1-1; D unclear. The CDR3 spans 15 residues. Germline CDR1 SGHTA, CDR2 FQGNSA. V was pared by 4 bases and J by 1 base, with 13 bases between. CDR3 protein: CASSSRPPGNTEAFF. In DNA, the CDR3 is TGTGCCAGCAGCTCTCGACCCCCGGGGAACACTGAAGCTTTCTTT.

The table lists this clone with a few counts. The chain has TRBV15 and TRBJ2-7; 8 bases are a match to TRBD2. CDR1 LNHNV and CDR2 YYDKDF come from the germline V gene (reference sequence). This CDR3 comprises 15 residues. The ends lost 1 base at V and 5 bases at J; junction bases unmatched: 7. The CDR3: CATSRGGGSLHEQYF. CDR3 sequence (DNA): TGTGCCACCAGCAGAGGCGGGGGGTCGCTCCACGAGCAGTACTTC.